The clone carrying this T cell receptor beta chain was picked up many times. Antigen unknown. The data are from a study of early T cells in non-severe SARS-CoV-2 infection. Study results and caveats: VDJdb matches were skewed toward anti-spike CD8 T cell responses.

V lost 4 bases, J lost 2 bases, and 15 bases lay in between. There are 15 residues in the CDR3. Germline CDR1 ENHRY, CDR2 SYGVKD. Researchers tagged individual cDNA molecules with unique molecular identifiers. TCRdb independently ran MiXCR on the 5' RACE reads; one entry per CDR3 protein. The table lists approximately 74,000 distinct CDR3 sequences, 11% to 15% of them singletons, with approximately 11% in the top ten. The sequence was collected from an adult who was a healthcare worker with PCR-confirmed SARS-CoV-2 infection or an uninfected control (not recorded which). The V and J genes are TRBV10-3 and TRBJ2-7; D perhaps matches TRBD2 (7 bases). The specimen was whole blood. CDR3 protein: CAISGGGRLPYEQYF. In nucleotides, the CDR3 is TGTGCCATCAGTGGGGGGGGCAGACTACCCTACGAGCAGTACTTC.